This T cell receptor beta chain derives from a study of OX40 agonist ivuxolimab in advanced cancers. About the full investigation: Ivuxolimab was an agonistic, fully human IgG2 monoclonal antibody directed against OX40 (CD134), a costimulatory receptor. Intravenous ivuxolimab was administered to patients every 2 weeks at six dose levels: 0.01, 0.1, 0.3, 1.5, 3 and 10 mg/kg. Of the 50 to 55 patients in dose escalation, approximately 20 had hepatocellular carcinoma, some 15 had melanoma, 9 had renal cell carcinoma and 9 had head and neck cancer. In the dose-escalation cohort, around 80% of patients were male, and the mean age was around 65 years with a range of roughly 23 to 79. Prior anti-PD-1, anti-PD-L1 or anti-CTLA-4 therapy was permitted, and checkpoint inhibitors had been received by less than 45% of dose-escalation patients. Three dose-escalation patients achieved partial responses, one with hepatocellular carcinoma and two with cutaneous melanoma. Peripheral TCRbeta sequencing aimed to test whether ivuxolimab altered TCR sequence diversity and caused clonal T-cell expansion. The paper describes the monotherapy dose-escalation part (N of about 54 patients) of the phase I trial of ivuxolimab. Study-wide conclusions, independent of this receptor: Partial responders in the 0.1-3.0 mg/kg groups had among the lowest normalized peripheral clonal expansion, especially among CD8+ T cells. Low levels of normalized T-cell clonal expansion were also shown by some nonresponding patients. At doses of 0.1 to 3.0 mg/kg, clonal expansion of both CD4+ and CD8+ T cells in blood was seen between baseline and week 6. Which antigens the clonally expanded peripheral T cells were specific for was not determined. After ivuxolimab, more expanded clones were found on average in CD8+ T cells than in CD4+ T cells.

The V end loses 6 bases and the J end loses 4 bases, and a stretch of 12 bases separates them. The CDR3 numbers 13 residues from cysteine through phenylalanine. Only the CDR3 portion is preserved as DNA: 39 bases, with reading frame beginning at the first base. Looking up the germline V gene (reference sequence) yields CDR1 MNHEY and CDR2 SMNVEV. The trial excluded patients who had a history of autoimmune disease or who were on systemic immunosuppression. Peripheral blood for TCR sequencing was collected from all dose cohorts at baseline, on cycle 4 day 1, and on cycle 7 day 1. Samples came from an open-label, multicenter, first-in-human phase I dose-escalation trial of ivuxolimab. Adults with locally advanced or metastatic head and neck squamous cell, hepatocellular, melanoma or renal cell carcinoma were enrolled in the trial. CD4+ and CD8+ T cells were sorted separately from peripheral blood before TCR sequencing.

As for this clone: The antigen this receptor binds is unknown. Per-nucleotide qualities are absent, and no much larger clonotype sits a single base away.

Genomic DNA was isolated from the sorted cells so that the TCRbeta CDR3 region could be sequenced. TCRbeta CDR3 regions were sequenced using the immunoSEQ Assay. Drawn from immuneACCESS, this table holds only the in-frame rearrangements with V and J called that TCRdb kept. Clones are partly lost; checked studies trace under half to an unresolved V gene and leave the rest unexplained. This sample holds approximately 70,000 clones; 75% to 85% were observed only once. 1.4% of the sample belongs to the ten largest clones. The origin of this receptor is an adult with an advanced solid tumor such as melanoma, head and neck, liver or kidney cancer. The source material was CD4+ or CD8+ T cells sorted from blood, sampled in a trial of the OX40 agonist ivuxolimab. The chain uses TRBV27 and TRBJ1-2; the D gene cannot be resolved reliably. The DNA sequence follows: TGTGCCAGCAGGGAGGCCTCCCGCTATGGCTACACCTTC. It codes for CASREASRYGYTF.